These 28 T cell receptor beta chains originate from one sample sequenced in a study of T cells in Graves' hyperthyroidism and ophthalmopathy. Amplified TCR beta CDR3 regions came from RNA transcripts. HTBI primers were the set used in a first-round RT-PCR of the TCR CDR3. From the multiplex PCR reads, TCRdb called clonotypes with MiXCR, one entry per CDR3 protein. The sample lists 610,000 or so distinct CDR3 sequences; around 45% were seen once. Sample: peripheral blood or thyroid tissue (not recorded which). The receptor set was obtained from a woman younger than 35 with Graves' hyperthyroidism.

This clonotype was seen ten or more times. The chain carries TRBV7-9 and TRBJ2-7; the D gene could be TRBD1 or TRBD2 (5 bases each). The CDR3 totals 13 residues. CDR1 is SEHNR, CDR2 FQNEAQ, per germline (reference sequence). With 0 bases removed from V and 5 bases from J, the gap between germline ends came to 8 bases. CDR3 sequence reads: CASSLAGDDEQYF. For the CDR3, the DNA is TGTGCCAGCAGCTTAGCAGGGGACGACGAGCAGTACTTC. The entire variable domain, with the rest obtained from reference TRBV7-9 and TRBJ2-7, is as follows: DTGVSQNPRHKITKRGQNVTFRCDPISEHNRLYWYRQTLGQGPEFLTYFQNEAQLEKSRLLSDRFSAERPKGSFSTLEIQRTEQGDSAMYLCASSLAGDDEQYFGPGTRLTVT.

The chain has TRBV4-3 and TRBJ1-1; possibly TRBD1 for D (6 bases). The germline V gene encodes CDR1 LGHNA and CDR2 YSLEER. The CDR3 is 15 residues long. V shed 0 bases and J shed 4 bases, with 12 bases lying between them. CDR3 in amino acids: CASSQEVARGTEAFF. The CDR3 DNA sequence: TGCGCCAGCAGCCAAGAGGTCGCCAGGGGCACTGAAGCTTTCTTT.

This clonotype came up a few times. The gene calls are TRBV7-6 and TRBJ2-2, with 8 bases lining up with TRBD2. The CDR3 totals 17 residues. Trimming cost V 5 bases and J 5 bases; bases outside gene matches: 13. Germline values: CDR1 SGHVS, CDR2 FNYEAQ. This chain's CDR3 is CASSHGWRQRGTGELFF. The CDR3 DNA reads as TGTGCCAGCAGCCACGGGTGGCGCCAGCGGGGGACCGGGGAGCTGTTTTTT.

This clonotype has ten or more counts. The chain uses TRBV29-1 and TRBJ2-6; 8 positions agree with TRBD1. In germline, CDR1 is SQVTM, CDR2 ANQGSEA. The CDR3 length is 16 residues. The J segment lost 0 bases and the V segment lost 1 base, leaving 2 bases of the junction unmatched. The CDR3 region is CSVEAGGGSGANVLTF. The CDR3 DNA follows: TGCAGCGTTGAAGCAGGGGGCGGCTCTGGGGCCAACGTCCTGACTTTC.

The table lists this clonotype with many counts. CDR3 coding DNA: TGTGCCAGCAGTGACGCGGGACTAGCCTACGAGCAGTACTTC. Amino acid sequence: CASSDAGLAYEQYF. V and J are TRBV6-5 and TRBJ2-7; 8 nucleotides match TRBD2. CDR3 length: 14 amino acids. V dropped 5 bases and J dropped 2; count of bases not matched to a gene: 5. In germline, CDR1 is MNHEY, CDR2 SVGAGI.

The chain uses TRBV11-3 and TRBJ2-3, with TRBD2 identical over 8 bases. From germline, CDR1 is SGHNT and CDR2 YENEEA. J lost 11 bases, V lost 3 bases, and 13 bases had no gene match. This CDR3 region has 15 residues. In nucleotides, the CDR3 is TGTGCCAGCAGCTTCGATGGACTAGCTCGGCCATGGCAGTATTTT. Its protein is CASSFDGLARPWQYF.

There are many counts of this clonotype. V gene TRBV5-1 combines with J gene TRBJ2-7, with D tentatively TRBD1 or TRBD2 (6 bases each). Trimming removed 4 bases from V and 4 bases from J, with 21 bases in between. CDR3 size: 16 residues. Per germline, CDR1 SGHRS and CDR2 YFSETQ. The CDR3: CASSVGGRGIVYEQYF. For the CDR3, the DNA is TGCGCCAGCAGCGTAGGGGGGCGCGGTATTGTATACGAGCAGTACTTC. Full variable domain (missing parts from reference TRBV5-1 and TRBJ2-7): KAGVTQTPRYLIKTRGQQVTLSCSPISGHRSVSWYQQTPGQGLQFLFEYFSETQRNKGNFPGRFSGRQFSNSRSEMNVSTLELGDSALYLCASSVGGRGIVYEQYFGPGTRLTVT.

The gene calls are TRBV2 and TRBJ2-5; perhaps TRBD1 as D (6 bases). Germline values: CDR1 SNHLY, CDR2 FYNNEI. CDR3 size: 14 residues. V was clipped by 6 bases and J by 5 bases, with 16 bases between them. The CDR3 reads CASRRTERDETQYF. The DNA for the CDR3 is TGTGCCAGCAGACGGACAGAGAGGGATGAGACCCAGTACTTC.

CDR3 protein: CASRRDRGNQPQHF. CDR3 nucleotides: TGTGCCAGCAGACGGGACAGGGGGAATCAGCCCCAGCATTTT. The V gene is TRBV2, the J gene TRBJ1-5, with 11 bases fitting TRBD1. CDR3 size: 14 residues. Germline trimming cut 6 bases from V and 4 bases from J; bases unmatched to any gene: 2. Germline CDR1 SNHLY, CDR2 FYNNEI.

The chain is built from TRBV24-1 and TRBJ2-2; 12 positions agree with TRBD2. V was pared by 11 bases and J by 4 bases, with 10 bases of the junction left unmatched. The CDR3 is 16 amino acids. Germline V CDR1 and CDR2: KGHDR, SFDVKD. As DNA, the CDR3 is TGTGCCAGCAGCGATCTAGCGGGAGGGCCCACCGGGGAGCTGTTTTTT. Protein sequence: CASSDLAGGPTGELFF.

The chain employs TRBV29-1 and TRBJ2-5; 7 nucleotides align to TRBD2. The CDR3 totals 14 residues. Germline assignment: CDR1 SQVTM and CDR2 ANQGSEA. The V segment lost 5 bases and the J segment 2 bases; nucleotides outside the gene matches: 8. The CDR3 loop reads CSVSGGGRQETQYF. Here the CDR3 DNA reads TGCAGCGTTAGTGGTGGCGGGAGACAAGAGACCCAGTACTTC.

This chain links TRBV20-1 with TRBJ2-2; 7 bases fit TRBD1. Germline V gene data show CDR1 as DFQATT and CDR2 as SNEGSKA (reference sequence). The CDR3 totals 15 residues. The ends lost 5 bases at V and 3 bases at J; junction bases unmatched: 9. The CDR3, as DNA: TGCAGTGCTCAGGGGGTAGGGGCGGACACCGGGGAGCTGTTTTTT. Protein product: CSAQGVGADTGELFF.

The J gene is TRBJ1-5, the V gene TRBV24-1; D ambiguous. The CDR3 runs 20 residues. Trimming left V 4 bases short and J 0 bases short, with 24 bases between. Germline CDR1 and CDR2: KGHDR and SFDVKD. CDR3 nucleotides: TGTGCCACCAGTGACCCTGGACTAGCGGGAGACACAGATAGCAATCAGCCCCAGCATTTT. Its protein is CATSDPGLAGDTDSNQPQHF.

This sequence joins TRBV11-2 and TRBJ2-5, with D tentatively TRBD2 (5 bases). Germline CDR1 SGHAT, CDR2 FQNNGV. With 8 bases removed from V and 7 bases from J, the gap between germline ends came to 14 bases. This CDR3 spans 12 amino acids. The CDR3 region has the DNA TGTGCCAGCCGCGAGGGTGATGCGACCCAGTACTTC. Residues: CASREGDATQYF.

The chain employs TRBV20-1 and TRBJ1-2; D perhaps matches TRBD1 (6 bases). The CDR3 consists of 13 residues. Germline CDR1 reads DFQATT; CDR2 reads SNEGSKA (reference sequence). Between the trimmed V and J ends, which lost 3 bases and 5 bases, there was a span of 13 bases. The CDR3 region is CSARIRGSYGYTF. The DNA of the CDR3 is TGCAGTGCTAGGATTAGGGGGAGTTATGGCTACACCTTC.

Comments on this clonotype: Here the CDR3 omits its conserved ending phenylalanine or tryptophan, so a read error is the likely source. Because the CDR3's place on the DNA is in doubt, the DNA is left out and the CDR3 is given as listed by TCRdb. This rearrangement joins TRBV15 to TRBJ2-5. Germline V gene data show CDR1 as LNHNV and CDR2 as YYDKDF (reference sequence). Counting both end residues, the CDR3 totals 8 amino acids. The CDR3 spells CATSRVPV.

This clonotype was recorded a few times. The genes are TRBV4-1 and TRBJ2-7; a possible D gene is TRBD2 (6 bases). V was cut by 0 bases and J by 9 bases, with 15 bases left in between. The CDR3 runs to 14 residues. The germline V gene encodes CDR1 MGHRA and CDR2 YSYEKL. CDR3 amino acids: CASSQDGGALGQYF. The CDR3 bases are TGCGCCAGCAGCCAAGATGGAGGGGCCTTGGGGCAGTACTTC.

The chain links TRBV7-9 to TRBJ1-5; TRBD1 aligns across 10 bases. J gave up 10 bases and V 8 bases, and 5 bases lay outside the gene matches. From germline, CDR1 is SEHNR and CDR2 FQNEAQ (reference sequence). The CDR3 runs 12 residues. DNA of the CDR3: TGTGCCAGCTCCGGGACAGGGGAACCCCAGCATTTT. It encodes CASSGTGEPQHF.

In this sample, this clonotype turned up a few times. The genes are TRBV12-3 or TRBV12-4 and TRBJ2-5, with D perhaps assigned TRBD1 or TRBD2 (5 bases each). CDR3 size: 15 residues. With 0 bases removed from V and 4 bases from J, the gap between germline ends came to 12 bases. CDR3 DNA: TGTGCCAGCAGTTTAGCGGGGCCCGAGGGAGAGACCCAGTACTTC. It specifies CASSLAGPEGETQYF.

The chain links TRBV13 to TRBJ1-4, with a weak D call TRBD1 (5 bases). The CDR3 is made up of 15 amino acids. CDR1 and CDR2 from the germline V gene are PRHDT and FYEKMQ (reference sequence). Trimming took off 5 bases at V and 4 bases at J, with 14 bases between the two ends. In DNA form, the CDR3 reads TGTGCCAGCAGCACCAAACAGGCGGGTAATGAAAAACTGTTTTTT. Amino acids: CASSTKQAGNEKLFF.

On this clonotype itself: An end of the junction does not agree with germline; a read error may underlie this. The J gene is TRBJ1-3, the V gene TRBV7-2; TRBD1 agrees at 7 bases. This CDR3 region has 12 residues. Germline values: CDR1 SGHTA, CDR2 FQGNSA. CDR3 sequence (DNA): TGTGCCAGCACCCAGGGGGGAAGCACCATATATTTT. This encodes CASTQGGSTIYF.

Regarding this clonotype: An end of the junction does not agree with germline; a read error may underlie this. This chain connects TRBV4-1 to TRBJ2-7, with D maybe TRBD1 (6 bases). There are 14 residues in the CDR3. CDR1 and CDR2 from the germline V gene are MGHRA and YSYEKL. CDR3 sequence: CASSLTGLSYEQYF. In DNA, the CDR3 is TGTGCCAGCTCACTCACAGGGCTCTCCTACGAGCAGTACTTC.

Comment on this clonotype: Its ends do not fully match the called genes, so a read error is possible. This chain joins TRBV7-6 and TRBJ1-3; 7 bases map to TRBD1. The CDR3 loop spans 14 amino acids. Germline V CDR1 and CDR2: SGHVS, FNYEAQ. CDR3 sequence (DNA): TGTGCCAGCAGCCGTACAGGGGCAGGGGACACCATATACTTT. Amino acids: CASSRTGAGDTIYF.

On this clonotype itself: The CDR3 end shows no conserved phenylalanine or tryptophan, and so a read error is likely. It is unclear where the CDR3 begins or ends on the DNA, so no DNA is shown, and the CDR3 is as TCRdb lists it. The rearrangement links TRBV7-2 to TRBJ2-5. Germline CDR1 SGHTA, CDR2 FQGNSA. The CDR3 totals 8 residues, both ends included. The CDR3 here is CASSQDWR.

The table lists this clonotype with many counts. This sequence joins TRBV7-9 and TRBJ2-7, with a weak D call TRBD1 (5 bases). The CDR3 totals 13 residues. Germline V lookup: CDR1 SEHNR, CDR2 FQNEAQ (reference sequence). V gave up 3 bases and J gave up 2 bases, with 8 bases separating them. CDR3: CASSFDSAYEQYF. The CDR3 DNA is TGTGCCAGCAGCTTCGACAGCGCCTACGAGCAGTACTTC.

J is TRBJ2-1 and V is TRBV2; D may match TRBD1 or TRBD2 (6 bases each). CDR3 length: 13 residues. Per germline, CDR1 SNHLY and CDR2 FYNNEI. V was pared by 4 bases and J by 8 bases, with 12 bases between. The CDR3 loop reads CASSVFGGHEQFF. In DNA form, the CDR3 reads TGTGCCAGCAGTGTATTCGGGGGCCATGAGCAGTTCTTC.

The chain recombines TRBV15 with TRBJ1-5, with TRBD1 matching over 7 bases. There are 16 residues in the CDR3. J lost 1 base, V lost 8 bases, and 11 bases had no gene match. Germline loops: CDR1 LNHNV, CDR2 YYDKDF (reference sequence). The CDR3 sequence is CATSSPQGVSNQPQHF. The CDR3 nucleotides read TGTGCCACCTCCAGCCCTCAGGGGGTGAGCAATCAGCCCCAGCATTTT.

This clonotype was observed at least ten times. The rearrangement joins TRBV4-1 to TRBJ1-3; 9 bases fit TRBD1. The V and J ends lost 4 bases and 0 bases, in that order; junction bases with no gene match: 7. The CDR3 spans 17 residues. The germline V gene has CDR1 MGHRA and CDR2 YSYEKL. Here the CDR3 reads CASSRGQGPTSGNTIYF. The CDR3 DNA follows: TGCGCCAGCAGCCGAGGACAGGGGCCGACCTCTGGAAACACCATATATTTT.